This T cell receptor beta chain was retrieved from a study of shared clonotypes between healthy human individuals. General study points: Exclusively blood specimens were collected; tissue repertoires likely differ. Larger estimated richness was generally recorded for naive subsets relative to memory subsets.

Only a few counts were recorded for this clone. No antigen is known for it. V lost 3 bases, J lost 0 bases, and 9 bases lay in between. This CDR3 comprises 14 residues. The germline V gene encodes CDR1 MNHNS and CDR2 SASEGT. Genomic DNA from each subset was divided evenly over several immunoSEQ plates. Clones were sequenced by immunoSEQ multiplex PCR, and TCRdb holds only the in-frame ones, with some missing. The sample shows fewer than 2.5 million clones, more than 85% of them seen only once. The sequence came from a man aged 18 to 29 in good health. Some clones in this sample may be carry-over from other donors' samples. This sequence joins TRBV6-1 and TRBJ2-7; D remains ambiguous. Sequenced sample: naive CD4+ T cells from PBMCs. As for subset: CD45RA+ positively selected. CDR3 nucleotides: TGTGCCAGCAGTGATCCGGGCTCCTCCTACGAGCAGTACTTC. The encoded protein is CASSDPGSSYEQYF.